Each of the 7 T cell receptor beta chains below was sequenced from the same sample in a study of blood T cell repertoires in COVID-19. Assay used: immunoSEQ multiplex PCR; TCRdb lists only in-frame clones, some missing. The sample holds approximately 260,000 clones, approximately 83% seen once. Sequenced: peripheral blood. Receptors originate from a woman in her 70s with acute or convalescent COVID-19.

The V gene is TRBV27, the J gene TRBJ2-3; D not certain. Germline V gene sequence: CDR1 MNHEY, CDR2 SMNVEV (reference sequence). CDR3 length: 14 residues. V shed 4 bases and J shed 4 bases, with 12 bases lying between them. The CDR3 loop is CASSSLSSPDTQYF. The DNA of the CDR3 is TGTGCCAGCAGTTCGCTTAGTAGCCCAGATACGCAGTATTTT.

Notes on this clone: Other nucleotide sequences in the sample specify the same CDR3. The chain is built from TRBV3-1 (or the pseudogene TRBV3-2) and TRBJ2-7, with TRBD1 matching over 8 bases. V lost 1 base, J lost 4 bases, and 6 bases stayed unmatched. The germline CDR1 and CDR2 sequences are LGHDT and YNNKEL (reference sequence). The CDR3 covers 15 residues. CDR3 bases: TGTGCCAGCAGCCAAGCCGGGACAGGCCCTTACGAGCAGTACTTC. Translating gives CASSQAGTGPYEQYF.

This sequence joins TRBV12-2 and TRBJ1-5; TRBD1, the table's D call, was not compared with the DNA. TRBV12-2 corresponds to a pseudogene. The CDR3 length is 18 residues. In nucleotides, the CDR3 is TGTGCAAGTCGCTTAGCGAGGTCAGTTACAGGAATCAATCAGCCCCAGCATTTT. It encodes CASRLARSVTGINQPQHF.

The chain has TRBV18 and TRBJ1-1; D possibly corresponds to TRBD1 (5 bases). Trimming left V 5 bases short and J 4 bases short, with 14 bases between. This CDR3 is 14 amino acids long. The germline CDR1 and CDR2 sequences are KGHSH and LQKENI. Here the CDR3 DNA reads TGTGCCAGCTCAATGCAGGGAATGTTCACTGAAGCTTTCTTT. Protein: CASSMQGMFTEAFF.

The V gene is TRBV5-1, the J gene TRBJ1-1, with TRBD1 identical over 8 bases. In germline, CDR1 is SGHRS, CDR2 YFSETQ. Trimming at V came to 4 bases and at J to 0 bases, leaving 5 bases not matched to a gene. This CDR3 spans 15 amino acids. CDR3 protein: CASSPQTGVNTEAFF. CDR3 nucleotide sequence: TGCGCCAGCAGCCCACAGACAGGGGTGAACACTGAAGCTTTCTTT.

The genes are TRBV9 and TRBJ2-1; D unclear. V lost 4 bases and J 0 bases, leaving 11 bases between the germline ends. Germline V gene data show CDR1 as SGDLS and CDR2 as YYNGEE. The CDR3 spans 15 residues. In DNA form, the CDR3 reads TGTGCCAGCAGCCCCGTAGAGAGCTCCTACAATGAGCAGTTCTTC. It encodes CASSPVESSYNEQFF.

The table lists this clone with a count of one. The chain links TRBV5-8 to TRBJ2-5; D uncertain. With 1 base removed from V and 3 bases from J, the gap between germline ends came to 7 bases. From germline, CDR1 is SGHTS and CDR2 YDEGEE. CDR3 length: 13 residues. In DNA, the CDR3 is TGTGCCAGCAGCTTGATGTTAGAAGAGACCCAGTACTTC. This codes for CASSLMLEETQYF.